This T cell receptor beta chain derives from a study of cytomegalovirus exposure and HLA in healthy donors. Broader study findings: Data from an earlier analysis indicated that most TCR beta V segments were productive either about 90% or about 30% of the time. Immune exposure data for these donors was limited to CMV serostatus. An analysis was carried out later, and it reportedly showed fewer N-insertions in an Asian-associated ancestry cluster than the approximately 610-donor mean. According to the study, around 180 TCR beta chains were cytomegalovirus-associated.

The CDR3 is 15 residues long. Per germline, CDR1 KGHSH and CDR2 LQKENI. The junction had 6 bases not matched to a gene; V was cut back by 0 bases and J by 4 bases. This clone was observed once. The antigen remains undetermined. The PCR contained 60 Vbeta and 13 Jbeta primers. The assay was immunoSEQ multiplex PCR, and TCRdb's table has in-frame clones only and misses some. This sample has around 170,000 clones, with over 65% found just once. What was sequenced was PBMCs. The chain joins TRBV18 to TRBJ2-7; TRBD2 agrees at 7 bases. The sequence came from a woman aged 50 to 65 in good health and CMV-seropositive. The CDR3 sequence is CASSPPNGGGYEQYF. The CDR3 nucleotides read TGTGCCAGCTCACCACCGAATGGCGGGGGTTACGAGCAGTACTTC. The full variable domain, rest sourced from reference TRBV18 and TRBJ2-7, is NAGVMQNPRHLVRRRGQEARLRCSPMKGHSHVYWYRQLPEEGLKFMVYLQKENIIDESGMPKERFSAEFPKEGPSILRIQQVVRGDSAAYFCASSPPNGGGYEQYFGPGTRLTVT.